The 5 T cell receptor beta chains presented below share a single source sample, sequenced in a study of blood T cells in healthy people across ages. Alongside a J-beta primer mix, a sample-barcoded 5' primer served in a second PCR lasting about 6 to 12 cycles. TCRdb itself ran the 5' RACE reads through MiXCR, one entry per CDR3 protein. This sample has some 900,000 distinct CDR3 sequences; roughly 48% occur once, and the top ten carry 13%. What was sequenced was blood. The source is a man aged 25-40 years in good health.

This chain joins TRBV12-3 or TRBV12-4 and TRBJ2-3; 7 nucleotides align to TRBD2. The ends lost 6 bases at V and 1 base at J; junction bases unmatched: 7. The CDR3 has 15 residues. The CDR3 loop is CASSRSGMRTDTQYF. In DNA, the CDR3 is TGTGCCAGCAGCCGGAGCGGGATGCGCACAGATACGCAGTATTTT.

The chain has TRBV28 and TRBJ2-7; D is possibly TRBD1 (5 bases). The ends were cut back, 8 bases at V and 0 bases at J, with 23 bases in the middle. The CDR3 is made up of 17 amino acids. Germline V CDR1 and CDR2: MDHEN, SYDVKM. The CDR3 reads CASGRASRGPYSYEQYF. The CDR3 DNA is TGTGCCAGCGGAAGGGCGAGTAGGGGCCCCTACTCCTACGAGCAGTACTTC.

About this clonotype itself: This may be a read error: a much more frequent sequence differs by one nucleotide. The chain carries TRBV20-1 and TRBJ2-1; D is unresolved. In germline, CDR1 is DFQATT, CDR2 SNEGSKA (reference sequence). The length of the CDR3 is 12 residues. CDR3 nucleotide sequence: TGCAGTTCTAGAGAGACGTACGGTGAGCAGTTCTTC. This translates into CSSRETYGEQFF.

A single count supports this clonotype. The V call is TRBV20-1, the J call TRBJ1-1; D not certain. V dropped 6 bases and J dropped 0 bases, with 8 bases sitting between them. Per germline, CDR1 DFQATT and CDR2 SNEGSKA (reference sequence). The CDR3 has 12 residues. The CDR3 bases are TGCAGTGCGGGTCGCTTGAACACTGAAGCTTTCTTT. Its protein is CSAGRLNTEAFF.

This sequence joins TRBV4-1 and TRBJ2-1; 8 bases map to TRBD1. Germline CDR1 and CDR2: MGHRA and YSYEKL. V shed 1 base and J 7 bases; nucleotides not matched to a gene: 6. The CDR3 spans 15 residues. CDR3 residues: CASSQAGGRRNEQFF. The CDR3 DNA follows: TGCGCCAGCAGCCAAGCAGGGGGCCGTCGGAATGAGCAGTTCTTC.